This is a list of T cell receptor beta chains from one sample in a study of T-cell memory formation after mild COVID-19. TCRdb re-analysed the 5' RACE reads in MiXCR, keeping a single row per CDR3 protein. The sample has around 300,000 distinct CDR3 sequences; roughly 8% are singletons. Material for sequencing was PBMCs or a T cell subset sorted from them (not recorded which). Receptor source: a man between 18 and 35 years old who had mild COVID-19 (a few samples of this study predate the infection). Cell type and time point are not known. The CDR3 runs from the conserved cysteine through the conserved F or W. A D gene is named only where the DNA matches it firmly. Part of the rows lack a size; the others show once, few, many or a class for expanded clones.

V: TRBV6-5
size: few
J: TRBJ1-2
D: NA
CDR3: CASSSLGPADGYTF
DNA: TGTGCCAGCAGTTCCCTGGGGCCGGCCGATGGCTACACCTTC

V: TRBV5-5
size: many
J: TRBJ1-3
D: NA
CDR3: CASSLVRNTIYF
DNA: TGTGCCAGCAGCTTAGTTCGGAACACCATATATTTT

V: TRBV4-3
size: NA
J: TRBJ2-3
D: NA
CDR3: CASSQVGAPDTQYF
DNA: TGCGCCAGCAGCCAAGTTGGGGCCCCGGATACGCAGTATTTT

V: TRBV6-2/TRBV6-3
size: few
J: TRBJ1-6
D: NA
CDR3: CASQDSRRGNSPLHF
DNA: TGTGCCAGCCAGGACAGTCGAAGGGGTAATTCACCCCTCCACTTT

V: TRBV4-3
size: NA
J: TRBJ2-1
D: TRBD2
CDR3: CASSQDWLAGNNEQFF
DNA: TGCGCCAGCAGCCAAGATTGGCTAGCGGGGAACAATGAGCAGTTCTTC

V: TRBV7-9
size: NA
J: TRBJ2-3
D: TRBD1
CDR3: CASSRDTGADTQYF
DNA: TGTGCCAGCAGTCGAGATACAGGGGCAGATACGCAGTATTTT

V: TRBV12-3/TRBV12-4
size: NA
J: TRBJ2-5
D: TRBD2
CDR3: CASSRGLAGWYQETQYF
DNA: TGTGCCAGCAGCCGGGGACTAGCGGGGTGGTACCAAGAGACCCAGTACTTC

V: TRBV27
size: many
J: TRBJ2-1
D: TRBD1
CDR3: CASGTAYNEQFF
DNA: TGTGCCAGCGGGACAGCCTACAATGAGCAGTTCTTC

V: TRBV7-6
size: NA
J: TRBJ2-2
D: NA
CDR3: CASSSLRVGTGELFF
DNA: TGTGCCAGCAGCTCACTCAGGGTTGGGACCGGGGAGCTGTTTTTT

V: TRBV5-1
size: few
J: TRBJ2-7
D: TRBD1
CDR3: CASSSGQGADEQYF
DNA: TGCGCCAGCAGCAGCGGACAGGGGGCTGACGAGCAGTACTTC

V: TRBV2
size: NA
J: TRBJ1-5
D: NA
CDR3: CASSEVGGQPQHF
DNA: TGTGCCAGCAGTGAAGTTGGAGGGCAGCCCCAGCATTTT